This T cell receptor beta chain appears in the sequencing data of a study of T cell responses to AZD1222 COVID-19 vaccine. Study-level results: Most donors were white British and more were female, and clonal diversity was possibly underestimated.

Deletions cut 2 bases from V and 5 bases from J, with 10 bases between. Germline V gene lookup returns CDR1 PRHDT and CDR2 FYEKMQ (reference sequence). This CDR3 spans 13 amino acids. This clone came up once. Its antigen remains unknown. This table comes from immunoSEQ multiplex PCR, and its TCRdb copy is limited to in-frame clones, with some not included. The repertoire holds roughly 180,000 clones, with 90% as singletons. The sequenced sample was peripheral blood, obtained on day 0 of AZD1222 vaccination. The V gene is TRBV13, the J gene TRBJ2-7; D not resolved. This receptor was taken from an adult in good health. This chain's CDR3 is CASSLYQSHEQYF. For the CDR3, the DNA is TGTGCCAGCAGCTTATACCAGTCCCACGAGCAGTACTTC.